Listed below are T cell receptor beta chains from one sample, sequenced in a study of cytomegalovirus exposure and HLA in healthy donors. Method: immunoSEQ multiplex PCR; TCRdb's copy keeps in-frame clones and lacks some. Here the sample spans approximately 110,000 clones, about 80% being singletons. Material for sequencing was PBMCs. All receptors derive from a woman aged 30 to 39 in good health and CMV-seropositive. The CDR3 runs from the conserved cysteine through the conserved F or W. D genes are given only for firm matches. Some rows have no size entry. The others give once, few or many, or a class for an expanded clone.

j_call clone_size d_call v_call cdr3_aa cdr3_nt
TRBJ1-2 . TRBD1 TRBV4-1 CASSQTGATSGYTF TGCGCCAGCAGCCAAACAGGGGCGACCAGTGGCTACACCTTC
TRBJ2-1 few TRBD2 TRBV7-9 CASSSGTSGKLIKGNEQFF TGTGCCAGCAGCTCCGGGACTAGCGGGAAGTTAATAAAGGGCAATGAGCAGTTCTTC
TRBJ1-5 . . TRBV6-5 CASRKAGRVGPQHF TGTGCCAGCAGAAAAGCAGGGAGGGTAGGGCCCCAGCATTTT
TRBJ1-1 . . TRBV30 CAWSVKGVPEVFF TGTGCCTGGAGTGTAAAAGGAGTGCCTGAAGTTTTCTTT
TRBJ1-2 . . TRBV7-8 CASSLDLRQAYGYTF TGTGCCAGCAGCTTAGATCTCAGACAAGCCTATGGCTACACCTTC
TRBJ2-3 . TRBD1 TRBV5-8 CASSSYRGTDTQYF TGTGCCAGCAGCTCCTACAGGGGCACGGATACGCAGTATTTT
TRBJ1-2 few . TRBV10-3 CATGAFDYGYTF TGTGCCACAGGGGCGTTTGACTATGGCTACACCTTC
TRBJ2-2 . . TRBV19 CASNSGHTTNTGELFF TGTGCCAGTAATTCGGGACATACTACGAACACCGGGGAGCTGTTTTTT
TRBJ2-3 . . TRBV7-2 CASGQRPTDTQYF TGTGCCAGTGGACAGAGACCCACAGATACGCAGTATTTT
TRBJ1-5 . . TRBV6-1 CASSPPGGSRQPQHF TGTGCCAGCAGCCCCCCCGGAGGGTCGAGACAGCCCCAGCATTTT
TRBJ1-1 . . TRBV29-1 CSVGQNTEAFF TGCAGCGTTGGGCAGAACACTGAAGCTTTCTTT
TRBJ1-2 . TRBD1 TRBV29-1 CSVEVYEVQGGDNFNYGYTF TGCAGCGTTGAAGTTTATGAGGTTCAAGGGGGCGACAATTTTAACTATGGCTACACCTTC
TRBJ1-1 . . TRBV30 CAWSPQSGTEAFF TGTGCCTGGAGTCCACAAAGTGGCACTGAAGCTTTCTTT
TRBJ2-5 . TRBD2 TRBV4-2 CASSLAGREGQETQYF TGTGCCAGCAGCCTCGCTGGGCGGGAGGGCCAAGAGACCCAGTACTTC
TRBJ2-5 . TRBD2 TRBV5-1 CASSPSSGGGETQYF TGCGCCAGCAGCCCCAGTAGCGGGGGGGGCGAGACCCAGTACTTC
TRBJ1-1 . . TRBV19 CASSIKGMNTEAFF TGTGCCAGTAGTATAAAGGGGATGAACACTGAAGCTTTCTTT
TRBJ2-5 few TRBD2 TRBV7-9 CASSLVRGGTQYF TGTGCCAGCAGCTTAGTGCGGGGGGGGACCCAGTACTTC
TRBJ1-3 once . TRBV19 CASSPTTWGGSGNTIYF TGTGCCAGTAGTCCCACGACGTGGGGAGGATCTGGAAACACCATATATTTT
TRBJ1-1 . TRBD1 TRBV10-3 CAITGQVNTEAFF TGTGCCATCACTGGACAGGTGAACACTGAAGCTTTCTTT
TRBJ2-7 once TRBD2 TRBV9 CASSLAGSGAYEQYF TGTGCCAGCAGCTTAGCGGGTAGCGGGGCCTACGAGCAGTACTTC
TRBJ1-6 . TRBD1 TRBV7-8 CASSWTGGVLQDSPLHF TGTGCCAGCAGCTGGACAGGGGGTGTGCTTCAGGATTCACCCCTCCACTTT
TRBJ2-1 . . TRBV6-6 CASSSWGAGNEQFF TGTGCCAGCAGTTCCTGGGGTGCGGGGAATGAGCAGTTCTTC
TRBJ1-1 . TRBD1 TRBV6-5 CASRLQGTPFTEAFF TGTGCCAGCAGGCTACAGGGGACCCCCTTCACTGAAGCTTTCTTT
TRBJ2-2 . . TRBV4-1 CASSPPRGNAGELFF TGCGCCAGCAGCCCCCCCCGGGGGAATGCCGGGGAGCTGTTTTTT
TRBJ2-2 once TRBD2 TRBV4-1 CASSQETSGGPTGELFF TGCGCCAGCAGCCAAGAAACTAGCGGGGGGCCCACCGGGGAGCTGTTTTTT
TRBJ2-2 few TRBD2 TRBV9 CASSVPRTSGIAGELFF TGTGCCAGCAGCGTTCCAAGGACTAGCGGGATAGCCGGGGAGCTGTTTTTT
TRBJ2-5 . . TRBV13 CASSLFGGQETQYF TGTGCCAGCAGCTTATTTGGGGGGCAAGAGACCCAGTACTTC
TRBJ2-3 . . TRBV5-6 CASSPYSDTQYF TGTGCCAGCAGCCCCTATTCAGATACGCAGTATTTT
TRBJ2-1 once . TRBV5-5 CASSLVVSYNEQFF TGTGCCAGCAGCTTGGTGGTTAGTTACAATGAGCAGTTCTTC
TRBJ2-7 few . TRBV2 CACNEEAAYEQYF TGTGCCTGCAATGAGGAGGCGGCATACGAGCAGTACTTC
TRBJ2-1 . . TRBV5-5 CASSLVEESNEQFF TGTGCCAGCAGCTTGGTAGAGGAGAGCAATGAGCAGTTCTTC
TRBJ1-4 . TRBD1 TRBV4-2 CASSQEGQGEEKLFF TGTGCCAGCAGCCAAGAAGGACAGGGAGAAGAAAAACTGTTTTTT
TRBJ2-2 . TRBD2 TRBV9 CASSVGLAGISNTGELFF TGTGCCAGCAGCGTAGGACTAGCGGGGATCTCGAACACCGGGGAGCTGTTTTTT
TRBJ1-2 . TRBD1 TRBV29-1 CSVPEQGRKNGYTF TGCAGCGTTCCCGAACAGGGGAGGAAGAATGGCTACACCTTC
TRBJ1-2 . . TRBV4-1 CASSQGGTGSPYGYTF TGCGCCAGCAGCCAAGGAGGGACCGGGAGTCCATATGGCTACACCTTC
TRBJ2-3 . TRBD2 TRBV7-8 CASSLLAGGADTQYF TGTGCCAGCAGCTTACTAGCGGGAGGGGCAGATACGCAGTATTTT
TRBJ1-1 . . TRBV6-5 CASRTRLNTEAFF TGTGCCAGCAGAACACGTTTGAACACTGAAGCTTTCTTT
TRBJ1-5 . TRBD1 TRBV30 CAWSPRGQGVFNQPQHF TGTGCCTGGAGTCCCCGGGGACAGGGAGTTTTCAATCAGCCCCAGCATTTT
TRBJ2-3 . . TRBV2 CANSGGGQDTQYF TGTGCCAACAGTGGGGGGGGGCAAGATACGCAGTATTTT
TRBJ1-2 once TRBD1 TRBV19 CASSTGQAYGYTF TGTGCCAGTAGTACGGGACAGGCCTATGGCTACACCTTC
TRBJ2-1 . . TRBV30 CAWSHGSGSYNEQFF TGTGCCTGGAGTCACGGGAGTGGCTCCTACAATGAGCAGTTCTTC
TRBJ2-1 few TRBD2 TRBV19 CASSTSGSYNEQFF TGTGCCAGTAGTACTAGCGGCTCCTACAATGAGCAGTTCTTC
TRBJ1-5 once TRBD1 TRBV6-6 CASTPGGPQHF TGTGCCAGCACCCCAGGGGGGCCCCAGCATTTT
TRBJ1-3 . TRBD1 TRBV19 CASTPDRDPGNTIYF TGTGCCAGTACCCCAGACAGGGACCCTGGAAACACCATATATTTT
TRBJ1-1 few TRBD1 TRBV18 CASSPGQTTRNTEAFF TGTGCCAGCTCACCGGGACAGACAACCCGGAACACTGAAGCTTTCTTT
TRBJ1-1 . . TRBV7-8 CASSLKTVAEAFF TGTGCCAGCAGCTTAAAGACAGTAGCTGAAGCTTTCTTT
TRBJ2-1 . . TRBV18 CASSLEVGGNEQFF TGTGCCAGCTCCCTTGAAGTGGGGGGCAATGAGCAGTTCTTC
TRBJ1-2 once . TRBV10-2 CASSESRGADYGYTF TGCGCCAGCAGTGAGTCGCGGGGGGCTGACTATGGCTACACCTTC
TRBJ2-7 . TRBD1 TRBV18 CASSPDRAAYEQYF TGTGCCAGCTCACCAGACAGGGCAGCCTACGAGCAGTACTTC
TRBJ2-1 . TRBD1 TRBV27 CASSLSGTDNEQFF TGTGCCAGCAGTTTATCAGGGACAGACAATGAGCAGTTCTTC
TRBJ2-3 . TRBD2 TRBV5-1 CASSSSGSGDTQYF TGCGCCAGCAGCTCTAGCGGGAGTGGGGATACGCAGTATTTT
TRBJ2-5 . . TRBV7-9 CASSLEYGGLGRETQYF TGTGCCAGCAGCTTAGAGTACGGGGGGCTTGGCCGAGAGACCCAGTACTTC
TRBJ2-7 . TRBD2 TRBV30 CAWASGSSYEQYF TGTGCCTGGGCTAGCGGGAGCTCCTACGAGCAGTACTTC
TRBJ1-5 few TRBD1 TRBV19 CASSIGGQGETQPQHF TGTGCCAGTAGTATAGGGGGGCAGGGGGAGACTCAGCCCCAGCATTTT
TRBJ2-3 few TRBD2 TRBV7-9 CASSSGTSGTDTQYF TGTGCCAGCAGCTCCGGGACTAGCGGCACAGATACGCAGTATTTT
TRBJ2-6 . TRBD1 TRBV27 CASSFQTGGPNSGANVLTF TGTGCCAGCAGTTTTCAGACAGGGGGCCCAAACTCTGGGGCCAACGTCCTGACTTTC
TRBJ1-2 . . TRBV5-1 CASRPDGGVVYGYTF TGCGCCAGCAGACCCGACGGAGGAGTCGTCTATGGCTACACCTTC
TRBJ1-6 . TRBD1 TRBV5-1 CASSLGGQGALGNSPLHF TGCGCCAGCAGCTTGGGAGGACAGGGGGCTTTGGGGAATTCACCCCTCCACTTT
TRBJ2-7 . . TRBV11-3 CASSLSRGSYEQYF TGTGCCAGCAGCTTAAGTCGCGGATCCTACGAGCAGTACTTC